These T cell receptor beta chains were read from a single sample in a study of T cell changes during pregnancy in multiple sclerosis. Generated by immunoSEQ multiplex PCR, the TCRdb table keeps only in-frame clones and is missing some. The sample contains fewer than 70,000 clones, approximately 94% of which appear only once. The sample here was CD8+ T cells from peripheral blood mononuclear cells, taken in the third trimester of pregnancy. The receptors come from a female donor with multiple sclerosis, enrolled in a pregnancy study. CDR3s include the opening cysteine and the closing phenylalanine or tryptophan. D genes are given only for firm matches. Where a row states a size, it is once, few, many or the class of an expanded clone; other rows omit it.

d_call,clone_size,j_call,v_call,cdr3_aa,cdr3_nt
TRBD1,NA,TRBJ1-6,TRBV25-1,CASSVDRVWSPLHF,TGTGCCAGCAGTGTGGACAGGGTATGGTCACCCCTCCACTTT
NA,NA,TRBJ2-5,TRBV10-2,CASSETNRVKETQYF,TGCGCCAGCAGTGAAACGAACAGGGTCAAGGAGACCCAGTACTTC
TRBD1,NA,TRBJ2-7,TRBV4-3,CASSQDIGTETFYEQYF,TGCGCCAGCAGCCAAGATATTGGGACAGAAACCTTTTACGAGCAGTACTTC
NA,NA,TRBJ1-2,TRBV19,CASISGEDYGYTF,TGTGCCAGTATCTCGGGGGAAGACTATGGCTACACCTTC
NA,NA,TRBJ1-2,TRBV4-3,CASSHTLTANYGYTF,TGCGCCAGCAGCCATACGTTGACAGCTAACTATGGCTACACCTTC
NA,NA,TRBJ2-7,TRBV29-1,CSVVAGAGWEQYF,TGCAGCGTTGTCGCAGGGGCCGGATGGGAGCAGTACTTC
TRBD1,NA,TRBJ1-4,TRBV30,CAWSPPLDREDEKLFF,TGTGCCTGGAGTCCTCCCCTAGACAGGGAGGACGAAAAACTGTTTTTT
TRBD2,NA,TRBJ2-7,TRBV2,CATVGLAGAYEQYF,TGTGCCACCGTGGGACTAGCGGGAGCCTACGAGCAGTACTTC
NA,NA,TRBJ2-7,TRBV29-1,CSVRGSRTYEQYF,TGCAGCGTTCGCGGGTCGAGGACCTACGAGCAGTACTTC
NA,NA,TRBJ1-1,TRBV27,CASSYAGMNTEAFF,TGTGCCAGCAGTTATGCAGGTATGAACACTGAAGCTTTCTTT
NA,NA,TRBJ2-1,TRBV18,CASSPLAEEQFF,TGTGCCAGCTCACCACTAGCGGAGGAGCAGTTCTTC
TRBD2,NA,TRBJ2-1,TRBV5-6,CASSFLADNEQFF,TGTGCCAGCAGTTTTCTAGCGGACAATGAGCAGTTCTTC
TRBD1,once,TRBJ1-2,TRBV11-2,CASSLPGQGTGYTF,TGTGCCAGCAGTCTTCCGGGACAGGGGACGGGCTACACCTTC
TRBD2,NA,TRBJ2-1,TRBV5-5,CASSGGTSGSPYNEQFF,TGTGCCAGCAGCGGAGGGACTAGCGGGTCCCCCTACAATGAGCAGTTCTTC
NA,NA,TRBJ1-1,TRBV6-5,CASSYEGVAFF,TGTGCCAGCAGTTACGAAGGGGTGGCTTTCTTT
NA,NA,TRBJ2-5,TRBV6-5,CASSPGVRETQYF,TGTGCCAGCAGTCCCGGGGTACGAGAGACCCAGTACTTC
TRBD2,NA,TRBJ2-7,TRBV25-1,CASSPPGLAGGGEQYF,TGTGCCAGCAGTCCCCCGGGACTAGCGGGAGGGGGCGAGCAGTACTTC
TRBD2,NA,TRBJ2-1,TRBV25-1,CASSARTSGRDSYNEQFF,TGTGCCAGCAGTGCTCGGACTAGCGGGAGGGACAGTTACAATGAGCAGTTCTTC
NA,NA,TRBJ2-1,TRBV5-1,CASSLEGNNEQFF,TGCGCCAGCAGCTTGGAGGGGAACAATGAGCAGTTCTTC
TRBD2,NA,TRBJ2-2,TRBV7-2,CASSHTAGLAGNTGELFF,TGTGCCAGCAGCCATACTGCGGGACTAGCGGGAAACACCGGGGAGCTGTTTTTT
TRBD2,few,TRBJ2-2,TRBV9,CASSVRTSGYNTGELFF,TGTGCCAGCAGCGTCAGGACTAGCGGTTATAACACCGGGGAGCTGTTTTTT
NA,NA,TRBJ2-1,TRBV9,CASGSGLLWDEQFF,TGTGCCAGCGGGAGCGGGCTACTCTGGGATGAGCAGTTCTTC
NA,NA,TRBJ2-7,TRBV13,CASSPRLDGSEQYF,TGTGCCAGCAGCCCTCGACTAGACGGGAGCGAGCAGTACTTC
NA,NA,TRBJ2-6,TRBV19,CASSPSGANVLTF,TGTGCCAGTAGTCCGTCTGGGGCCAACGTCCTGACTTTC
TRBD2,once,TRBJ2-1,TRBV5-6,CASSLLAGANEQFF,TGTGCCAGCAGTTTACTAGCGGGAGCTAATGAGCAGTTCTTC
NA,few,TRBJ2-1,TRBV29-1,CSARPVSEDEQFF,TGCAGCGCACGCCCAGTTAGCGAGGATGAGCAGTTCTTC
NA,NA,TRBJ1-3,TRBV29-1,CSVEELPTGGNTIYF,TGCAGCGTTGAAGAACTACCCACAGGAGGAAACACCATATATTTT
TRBD2,NA,TRBJ2-7,TRBV6-6,CASSYPSGTYEQYF,TGTGCCAGCAGTTACCCTAGCGGAACCTACGAGCAGTACTTC
TRBD2,NA,TRBJ2-1,TRBV6-6,CASSNLGLAVNNEQFF,TGTGCCAGCAGCAACCTTGGACTAGCGGTGAACAATGAGCAGTTCTTC
TRBD2,NA,TRBJ2-7,TRBV6-6,CASTFGGGEQYF,TGTGCCAGCACCTTTGGGGGGGGTGAGCAGTACTTC
TRBD2,NA,TRBJ2-1,TRBV4-3,CASSQENGLVWNEQFF,TGCGCCAGCAGCCAAGAAAACGGACTAGTTTGGAATGAGCAGTTCTTC
NA,NA,TRBJ2-3,TRBV4-1,CASSQEAGGIDTQYF,TGCGCCAGCAGCCAAGAGGCGGGCGGAATAGATACGCAGTATTTT
TRBD1,NA,TRBJ2-7,TRBV29-1,CSVVGDRAYEQYF,TGCAGCGTTGTCGGGGACAGAGCCTACGAGCAGTACTTC
TRBD1,NA,TRBJ2-7,TRBV7-9,CASRDRGHEQYF,TGTGCCAGCCGGGACAGGGGCCACGAGCAGTACTTC
TRBD2,NA,TRBJ2-7,TRBV5-1,CASSSGLGSTEQYF,TGCGCCAGCAGCTCGGGACTAGGCTCAACCGAGCAGTACTTC
NA,NA,TRBJ2-7,TRBV9,CASSTIFRGRVISEEQYF,TGTGCCAGCAGCACTATATTCAGGGGCAGGGTAATTTCGGAAGAGCAGTACTTC
NA,NA,TRBJ2-7,TRBV11-2,CASSLSFYEQYF,TGTGCCAGCAGCCTTAGTTTCTACGAGCAGTACTTC
NA,NA,TRBJ2-2,TRBV7-2,CASTPRPSSEMAGELFF,TGTGCCAGCACCCCACGACCCTCTAGCGAGATGGCCGGGGAGCTGTTTTTT
NA,NA,TRBJ2-6,TRBV7-7,CASSFADSSSGANVLTF,TGTGCTAGCAGCTTTGCGGACAGTAGCTCTGGGGCCAACGTCCTGACTTTC
TRBD2,NA,TRBJ2-5,TRBV7-7,CASSLWEGQETQYF,TGTGCCAGCAGCTTGTGGGAGGGGCAAGAGACCCAGTACTTC
NA,once,TRBJ2-7,TRBV19,CASSTKTGSLNEQYF,TGTGCCAGTAGTACAAAAACAGGCTCCCTTAACGAGCAGTACTTC
NA,NA,TRBJ2-2,TRBV13,CASSPQGLDTGELFF,TGTGCCAGCAGCCCGCAGGGTTTGGACACCGGGGAGCTGTTTTTT
TRBD2,NA,TRBJ2-1,TRBV7-9,CASSFGPGTNNEQFF,TGTGCCAGCAGCTTTGGTCCCGGGACTAACAATGAGCAGTTCTTC
NA,NA,TRBJ2-7,TRBV11-2,CASSFSPSYEQYF,TGTGCCAGCAGCTTTTCCCCGTCCTACGAGCAGTACTTC
NA,NA,TRBJ2-1,TRBV15,CATSRDSGVWAYNEQFF,TGTGCCACCAGCAGAGATTCGGGGGTTTGGGCCTACAATGAGCAGTTCTTC
TRBD1,NA,TRBJ1-1,TRBV19,CASSSWTGVNTEAFF,TGTGCCAGTAGTTCTTGGACAGGGGTGAACACTGAAGCTTTCTTT
NA,NA,TRBJ2-7,TRBV5-1,CASRETGGIPYEQYF,TGCGCCAGCAGGGAGACAGGTGGAATTCCTTACGAGCAGTACTTC
TRBD2,NA,TRBJ2-7,TRBV4-1,CASSQDASGSSYEQYF,TGCGCCAGCAGCCAAGATGCTAGCGGGAGCTCCTACGAGCAGTACTTC
TRBD2,NA,TRBJ2-7,TRBV30,CASSLGAGGAYEQYF,TGTGCCAGCAGCTTGGGTGCGGGGGGAGCCTACGAGCAGTACTTC
TRBD2,NA,TRBJ2-7,TRBV7-6,CASSLAPRTSGIYEQYF,TGTGCCAGCAGCTTAGCCCCTCGGACTAGCGGGATCTACGAGCAGTACTTC
TRBD1,NA,TRBJ2-5,TRBV7-9,CASSWGQGGPETQYF,TGTGCCAGCAGCTGGGGACAGGGTGGGCCAGAGACCCAGTACTTC
NA,once,TRBJ2-5,TRBV6-6,CASSDWTEQETQYF,TGTGCCAGCAGTGACTGGACAGAACAAGAGACCCAGTACTTC